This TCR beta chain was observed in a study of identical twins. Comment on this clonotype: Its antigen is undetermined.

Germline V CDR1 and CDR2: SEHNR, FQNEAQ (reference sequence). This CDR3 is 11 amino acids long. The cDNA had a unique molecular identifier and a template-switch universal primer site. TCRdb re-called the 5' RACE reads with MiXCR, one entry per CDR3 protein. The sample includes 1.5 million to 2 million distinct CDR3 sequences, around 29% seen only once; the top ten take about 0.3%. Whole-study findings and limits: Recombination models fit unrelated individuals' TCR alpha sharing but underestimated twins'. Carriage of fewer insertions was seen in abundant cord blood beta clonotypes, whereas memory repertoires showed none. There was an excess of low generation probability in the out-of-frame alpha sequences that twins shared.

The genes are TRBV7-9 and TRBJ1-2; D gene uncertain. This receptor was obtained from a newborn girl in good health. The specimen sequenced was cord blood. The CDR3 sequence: CAAALDYGYTF. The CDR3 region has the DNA TGTGCGGCAGCTTTAGACTATGGCTACACCTTC.